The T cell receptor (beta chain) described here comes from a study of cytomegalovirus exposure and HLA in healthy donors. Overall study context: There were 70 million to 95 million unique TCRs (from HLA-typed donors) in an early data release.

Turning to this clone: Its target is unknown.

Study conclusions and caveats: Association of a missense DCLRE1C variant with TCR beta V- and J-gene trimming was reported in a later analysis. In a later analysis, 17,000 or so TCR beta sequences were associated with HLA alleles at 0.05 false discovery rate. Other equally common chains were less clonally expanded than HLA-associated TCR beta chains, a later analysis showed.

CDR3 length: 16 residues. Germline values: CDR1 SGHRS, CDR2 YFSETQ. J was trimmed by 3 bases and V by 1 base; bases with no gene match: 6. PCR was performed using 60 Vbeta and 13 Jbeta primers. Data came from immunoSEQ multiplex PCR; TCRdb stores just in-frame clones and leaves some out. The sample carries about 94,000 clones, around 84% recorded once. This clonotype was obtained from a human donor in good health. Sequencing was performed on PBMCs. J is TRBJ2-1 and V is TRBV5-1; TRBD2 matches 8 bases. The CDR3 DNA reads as TGCGCCAGCAGCTTGACTCGCGGGGGGAACTACAATGAGCAGTTCTTC. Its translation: CASSLTRGGNYNEQFF.